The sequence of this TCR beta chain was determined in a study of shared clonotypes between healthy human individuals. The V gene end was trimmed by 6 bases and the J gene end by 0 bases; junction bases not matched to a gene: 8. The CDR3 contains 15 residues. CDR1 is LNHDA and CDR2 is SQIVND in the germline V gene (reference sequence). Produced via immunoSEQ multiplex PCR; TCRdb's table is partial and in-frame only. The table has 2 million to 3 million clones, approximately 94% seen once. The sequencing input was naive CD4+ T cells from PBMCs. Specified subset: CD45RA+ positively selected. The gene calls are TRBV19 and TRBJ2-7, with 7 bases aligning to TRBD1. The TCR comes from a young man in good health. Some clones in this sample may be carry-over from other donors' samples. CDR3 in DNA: TGTGCCAGTAGGGTGGGGACAGAAAGCTCCTACGAGCAGTACTTC. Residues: CASRVGTESSYEQYF. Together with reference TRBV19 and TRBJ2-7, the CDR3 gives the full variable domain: DGGITQSPKYLFRKEGQNVTLSCEQNLNHDAMYWYRQDPGQGLRLIYYSQIVNDFQKGDIAEGYSVSREKKESFPLTVTSAQKNPTAFYLCASRVGTESSYEQYFGPGTRLTVT.